These 18 T cell receptor beta chains came from one sample sequenced in a study of regulatory T cells in long-lasting Graves disease. Time point indicated: newly diagnosed GD, antithyroid drugs for less than 3 months. RNA from PBMCs was the source of the TCR library. With iRepertoire HTBI primers and Arm-PCR of CDR3 regions, TCR beta libraries were built. TCRdb re-derived calls from the multiplex PCR reads in MiXCR, one entry per CDR3 protein. Found here are 350,000 to 450,000 distinct CDR3 sequences, about 11% of them singletons; the top ten hold around 18%. The same sample was also used in a study of T cells in Graves' hyperthyroidism and ophthalmopathy.

The material sequenced was peripheral blood mononuclear cells (PBMCs), taken at new diagnosis, from a patient treated with antithyroid drugs. The receptors were sampled from a woman under 30 with Graves disease.

This clonotype was recorded at least ten times. This rearrangement joins TRBV19 to TRBJ1-5, with D perhaps matching TRBD1 (5 bases). V was cut by 5 bases and J by 3 bases, with 11 bases left in between. This CDR3 region has 14 residues. Germline loops: CDR1 LNHDA, CDR2 SQIVND (reference sequence). Here the CDR3 reads CASSYRQNNQPQHF. CDR3 coding DNA: TGTGCCAGTAGTTATCGACAGAACAATCAGCCCCAGCATTTT.

This clonotype has at least ten counts. The chain couples TRBV28 to TRBJ1-4; TRBD1 matches 9 bases. V shed 5 bases, J shed 10 bases, and the junction held 5 bases outside the gene matches. This CDR3 has 13 residues. Germline V gene sequence: CDR1 MDHEN, CDR2 SYDVKM. The CDR3 DNA reads TGTGCCAGCAGTCCAACAGGGGGCGGAAAACTGTTTTTT. It specifies CASSPTGGGKLFF.

This clonotype was seen ten or more times. The CDR3 here is CASSLVNGYSYEQYF. DNA for the CDR3: TGCGCCAGCAGCTTGGTCAACGGGTATTCCTACGAGCAGTACTTC. V gene TRBV5-1 combines with J gene TRBJ2-7; D is ambiguous. V was shortened by 0 bases and J by 1 base, with 11 bases between the two germline ends. This CDR3 has 15 amino acids. Germline V gives CDR1 SGHRS, CDR2 YFSETQ.

This clonotype was seen ten or more times. The J gene is TRBJ1-1, the V gene TRBV12-3 or TRBV12-4, with D uncertain. The CDR3 has 16 residues. Trimming shortened V by 5 bases and J by 0 bases, and 16 bases separated the two germline ends. The CDR3 DNA reads as TGTGCCAGCAGTGGGGTAATGGCTCCAATGAACACTGAAGCTTTCTTT. Translating gives CASSGVMAPMNTEAFF.

This clonotype was seen repeatedly, ten times or more. The CDR3 loop reads CASSADRGDTEAFF. The CDR3 DNA reads as TGTGCCAGCAGTGCCGACAGGGGAGACACTGAAGCTTTCTTT. The V call is TRBV12-3 or TRBV12-4, the J call TRBJ1-1; TRBD1 matches 8 bases. The CDR3 covers 14 residues. V shed 5 bases and J 3 bases; nucleotides not matched to a gene: 5.

This clonotype was detected only a few times. The gene calls are TRBV20-1 and TRBJ2-7; TRBD2 matches at 9 bases. Per the germline V gene, CDR1 is DFQATT and CDR2 is SNEGSKA (reference sequence). The CDR3 has 14 amino acids. J lost 3 bases, V lost 6 bases, and 9 bases had no gene match. CDR3 loop: CSAETSGGYYEQYF. CDR3 in DNA: TGCAGTGCAGAGACTAGCGGAGGCTACTACGAGCAGTACTTC.

This clonotype was observed a handful of times. This chain joins TRBV27 and TRBJ2-7; D might be TRBD1 (6 bases). Trimming cost V 2 bases and J 0 bases, with 8 bases left between them. Germline values: CDR1 MNHEY, CDR2 SMNVEV (reference sequence). The CDR3 loop spans 14 amino acids. The DNA of the CDR3 is TGTGCCAGCAGTTTAGACAGGCGCTCCTACGAGCAGTACTTC. Translated: CASSLDRRSYEQYF.

There are many counts of this clonotype. This CDR3 is CAISESTGSDTQYF. Written as DNA, the CDR3 is TGTGCCATCAGTGAGTCGACAGGATCAGATACGCAGTATTTT. This chain joins TRBV10-3 and TRBJ2-3, with D possibly TRBD1 on 6 matching bases. V lost 0 bases and J lost 4, with 8 bases in between. Looked up from germline, CDR1 is ENHRY and CDR2 is SYGVKD. There are 14 residues in the CDR3.

The chain uses TRBV4-1 and TRBJ1-1; no clear D gene. The CDR3 is 15 amino acids. V was clipped by 4 bases and J by 0 bases, with 12 bases between them. Germline CDR1 reads MGHRA; CDR2 reads YSYEKL. The CDR3 protein is CASSLTVGMNTEAFF. The CDR3 nucleotides are TGCGCCAGCAGCCTGACCGTAGGGATGAACACTGAAGCTTTCTTT.

This clonotype has just a few counts. This rearrangement joins TRBV7-2 to TRBJ1-4; D unresolved. The CDR3 totals 13 residues. Trimming left V 6 bases short and J 0 bases short, with 5 bases between. Germline CDR1 and CDR2: SGHTA and FQGNSA. CDR3 coding DNA: TGTGCCAGCAGTTCGGCAACTAATGAAAAACTGTTTTTT. It is translated as CASSSATNEKLFF.

There are many counts of this clonotype. This rearrangement joins TRBV27 to TRBJ1-2, with 7 bases aligning to TRBD1. The germline V gene has CDR1 MNHEY and CDR2 SMNVEV (reference sequence). The CDR3 totals 15 residues. The V and J ends lost 0 bases and 2 bases, in that order; junction bases with no gene match: 3. This chain's CDR3 is CASSLSSRGNYGYTF. The CDR3 DNA reads as TGTGCCAGCAGTTTATCGTCCAGGGGGAACTATGGCTACACCTTC.

This clonotype was recorded a few times. The J gene is TRBJ2-5, the V gene TRBV24-1; perhaps TRBD2 as D (5 bases). Germline V gene sequence: CDR1 KGHDR, CDR2 SFDVKD. The V and J ends lost 5 bases and 2 bases respectively, with 17 bases between them. There are 16 residues in the CDR3. The DNA of the CDR3 is TGTGCCACCAGTGGGGGAGAGACGATCTCACAAGAGACCCAGTACTTC. Protein sequence: CATSGGETISQETQYF.

At least ten counts were recorded for this clonotype. The chain has TRBV24-1 and TRBJ2-2; unclear D gene. V was shortened by 1 base and J by 4 bases, with 9 bases between the two germline ends. Germline assignment: CDR1 KGHDR and CDR2 SFDVKD. The CDR3 is 15 amino acids. In nucleotides, the CDR3 is TGTGCCACCAGTGATTTTGTAGGGCCCACCGGGGAGCTGTTTTTT. Protein: CATSDFVGPTGELFF.

There are many counts of this clonotype. The chain carries TRBV2 and TRBJ2-1; D gene ambiguous. The germline V gene encodes CDR1 SNHLY and CDR2 FYNNEI. The length of the CDR3 is 12 residues. Trimming pared 7 bases from V and 7 bases from J, leaving 11 bases between. CDR3 sequence reads: CASIKGGNEQFF. The CDR3 nucleotides read TGTGCCAGCATAAAGGGTGGTAATGAGCAGTTCTTC.

This clonotype was detected a few times. The rearrangement uses TRBV7-2 and TRBJ2-3; 10 positions match TRBD1. The CDR3 contains 17 residues. Germline CDR1 reads SGHTA; CDR2 reads FQGNSA. Germline trimming cut 5 bases from V and 4 bases from J; bases unmatched to any gene: 12. The CDR3 DNA sequence: TGTGCCAGCAGCCACCGTGGGGGGACAGGGGTGGCAGATACGCAGTATTTT. Translation: CASSHRGGTGVADTQYF.

This sequence joins TRBV6-2 or TRBV6-3 and TRBJ2-3, with TRBD2 matching over 8 bases. V was clipped by 6 bases and J by 4 bases; unmatched bases: 9. This CDR3 spans 15 amino acids. Germline V CDR1 and CDR2: MNHEY, SVGEGT. In nucleotides, the CDR3 is TGTGCCAGCAGAGCCCTTAGCGGGATAGCAGATACGCAGTATTTT. Translation gives CASRALSGIADTQYF.

This clonotype was observed at least ten times. The chain joins TRBV2 to TRBJ2-6, with TRBD1 as a possible D gene (5 bases). From germline, CDR1 is SNHLY and CDR2 FYNNEI. The germline V and J ends were trimmed by 0 bases and 11 bases, with 11 bases remaining between them. The CDR3 runs 14 residues. The CDR3 region has the DNA TGTGCCAGCAGTGAAGCGATGCAGGGTTACGTCCTGACTTTC. It encodes CASSEAMQGYVLTF.

This clonotype was picked up many times. This sequence joins TRBV2 and TRBJ1-4; TRBD1 is a possible D gene (6 bases). V dropped 6 bases and J dropped 0 bases, with 11 bases sitting between them. This CDR3 is 15 amino acids long. Germline V gene sequence: CDR1 SNHLY, CDR2 FYNNEI. DNA of the CDR3: TGTGCCAGCAGCCAAACAGGGTCAACTAATGAAAAACTGTTTTTT. This gives the protein CASSQTGSTNEKLFF.